Here is one T cell receptor beta chain with its context. Its antigen is undetermined. These data come from a study of cytomegalovirus exposure and HLA in healthy donors. Researchers ran the PCR with 60 Vbeta and 13 Jbeta primers. The repertoire was sequenced with immunoSEQ multiplex PCR; TCRdb's copy has only in-frame clones and lacks some. The sample carries fewer than 130,000 clones, around 80% recorded once. With 7 bases clipped from V and 3 bases from J, the junction kept 11 bases outside the gene matches. CDR3 length: 15 amino acids. CDR1 is SGHRS, CDR2 YFSETQ, per germline. General study points: A list of 164 TCR beta chains associated with cytomegalovirus was given.

Sequencing was performed on PBMCs. The gene calls are TRBV5-1 and TRBJ2-3, with TRBD1 identical over 7 bases. This clonotype was obtained from a woman in her thirties or forties in good health and CMV-seronegative. In DNA form, the CDR3 reads TGCGCCAGCGTCCGACAGGGTGGATCAACAGATACGCAGTATTTT. This translates into CASVRQGGSTDTQYF.